This T cell receptor (beta chain) was observed in a study of blood T cell repertoires in COVID-19. Across the study: PBMCs, B-cell-depleted T cells, or T cells provided the cDNA or gDNA that made up the material.

The germline CDR1 and CDR2 sequences are MRHNA and SNTAGT. The CDR3 is made up of 14 amino acids. Trimming took off 4 bases at V and 12 bases at J, with 19 bases between the two ends. Profiled with immunoSEQ multiplex PCR; TCRdb holds only in-frame clones, not every one. Among fewer than 350,000 clones listed, roughly 89% were seen once. This chain links TRBV6-4 with TRBJ2-1; a possible D gene is TRBD1 (6 bases). Sequenced input: PBMCs or T cells enriched from blood (not recorded which). This TCR was sampled from a man in his 60s who had recovered from COVID-19. The CDR3 DNA reads TGTGCCAGCAGTGCGGGGCAGGGGCCGCGTGGGCAGTTCTTC. It is translated as CASSAGQGPRGQFF.